The entry that follows covers one T cell receptor (beta chain) sequence. Trimming took 1 base from V and 5 from J, leaving 15 bases between them. Germline CDR1 SGDLS, CDR2 YYNGEE. CDR3 size: 15 residues. This specimen comes from a study of control samples from healthy donors and cancer patients. This table comes from immunoSEQ multiplex PCR, and its TCRdb copy is limited to in-frame clones, with some not included. The sample yields 150,000 to 170,000 clones, over 85% seen once. The gene calls are TRBV9 and TRBJ2-5; D possibly corresponds to TRBD2 (6 bases). This TCR was recovered from a middle-aged man in good health. Source material: blood. Here the CDR3 DNA reads TGTGCCAGCAGCGTACAGAGGGGAGGAGGGGAGACCCAGTACTTC. As protein: CASSVQRGGGETQYF.